This T cell receptor beta chain derives from a study of regulatory T cells in long-lasting Graves disease. Time point: persistent/refractory GD, antithyroid drugs over 5 years with positive TRAb. RNA isolated from PBMCs was used to make the TCR library. Enrollment of patients was through an endocrinology department in Xi'an, China. EDTA tubes received about 9.3 milliliters of collected peripheral blood. iRepertoire HTBI primers and Arm-PCR of CDR3 regions built TCR beta libraries. TCRdb reanalysed the multiplex PCR reads using MiXCR and keeps one entry per CDR3 protein. The data contain about 470,000 distinct CDR3 sequences, less than 25% of them singletons. This clonotype came up many times. Its antigen is unknown. Study-level results: Researchers examined only peripheral blood and not thyroid tissue. Persistent disease preferred TRBV28, TRBJ1-2 and TRBJ2-5; new disease, TRBV20-1 and TRBJ2-1.

The junction had 10 bases not matched to a gene; V was cut back by 0 bases and J by 4 bases. This CDR3 contains 17 residues. Germline lookup yields CDR1 MNHEY and CDR2 SVGEGT. The TCR sequence derives from a female donor with Graves disease. Sequences were derived from peripheral blood mononuclear cells (PBMCs), sampled when the disease was refractory, from a patient treated with antithyroid drugs. This sequence joins TRBV6-2 or TRBV6-3 and TRBJ2-7, with 9 bases matching TRBD2. Written as DNA, the CDR3 is TGTGCCAGCAGTTACTCGACGTCCTCAGCGGGAGGTTACGAGCAGTACTTC. Residues: CASSYSTSSAGGYEQYF.